This note documents a single T cell receptor (beta chain) sequence. This sample was included in a study of beta chain features in type 1 diabetes. Sequenced material consisted of expressed TCRB transcripts (all of the isolated RNA was reverse transcribed). Assay: immunoSEQ multiplex PCR; the TCRdb copy retains only in-frame clones and omits some. The sample has about half a million clones; about an eighth are singletons. The V segment lost 8 bases and the J segment 10 bases; nucleotides outside the gene matches: 6. Per the germline V gene, CDR1 is ENHRY and CDR2 is SYGVKD. The length of the CDR3 is 11 residues.

The source material was naive CD4+ T cells from blood. This sequence was found in a woman under 30 in good health. V gene TRBV10-3 combines with J gene TRBJ2-3; 7 bases are shared with TRBD1. CDR3 DNA sequence: TGTGCCATCGGCCAACAGGGGCCGCAGTATTTT. The encoded protein is CAIGQQGPQYF.